These 22 T cell receptor beta chains share one sample of origin, sequenced in a study of shared clonotypes between healthy human individuals. The method was immunoSEQ multiplex PCR; TCRdb's version includes in-frame clones alone and lacks a portion of them. The data contain hundreds of thousands of clones, roughly 95% of them singletons. It was CD45RO-negative cells, positively selected for CCR7, that made up naive CD8 cells, with terminally differentiated effector memory CD45RA+ cells excluded. Sequencing used naive CD8+ T cells sorted from blood. All receptors derive from a woman aged 30 to 39 in good health.

This clone showed up just once. This sequence joins TRBV5-6 and TRBJ2-1, with TRBD1 identical over 9 bases. The ends lost 5 bases at V and 4 bases at J; junction bases unmatched: 7. CDR1 and CDR2 from the germline V gene are SGHDT and YYEEEE. This CDR3 contains 15 residues. For the CDR3, the DNA is TGTGCCAGCAGTCTCGGGACAGGGAATTACAATGAGCAGTTCTTC. Amino acid sequence: CASSLGTGNYNEQFF.

The gene calls are TRBV6-1 and TRBJ1-1; D gene unclear. CDR3 length: 14 amino acids. CDR1 and CDR2 from the germline V gene are MNHNS and SASEGT. Trimming stripped 0 bases from V and 9 bases from J, with 14 bases between. CDR3: CASSEAVLLRQAFF. The DNA of the CDR3 is TGTGCCAGCAGTGAAGCGGTCCTCCTCCGGCAAGCTTTCTTT.

The rearrangement joins TRBV6-1 to TRBJ2-3; tentatively, D is TRBD1 or TRBD2 (5 bases each). CDR1 and CDR2 (germline): MNHNS, SASEGT. This CDR3 contains 15 residues. V lost 5 bases to trimming and J lost 0 bases, with 12 bases between them. The CDR3: CASSTGTTSTDTQYF. CDR3 nucleotide sequence: TGTGCCAGCAGTACCGGGACCACAAGCACAGATACGCAGTATTTT.

This chain connects TRBV1 to TRBJ2-7; the table calls TRBD2, which could not be checked here. TRBV1 counts as a pseudogene. The CDR3 totals 14 residues. The chain's CDR3 is CTSPPAGGPYEQYF. As DNA, the CDR3 is TGCACCAGCCCCCCAGCGGGAGGGCCTTACGAGCAGTACTTC.

In nucleotides, the CDR3 is TGTGCCAGTAGTATAGACCGGACTAGCGGGGACTTCACCGGGGAGCTGTTTTTT. It translates to CASSIDRTSGDFTGELFF. The J gene is TRBJ2-2, the V gene TRBV19; TRBD2 agrees at 12 bases. Germline-derived CDR1 and CDR2 are LNHDA and SQIVND (reference sequence). V lost 0 bases to trimming and J lost 4 bases; unmatched junction nucleotides: 6. The CDR3 is 18 amino acids.

V gene TRBV10-2 combines with J gene TRBJ2-5, with 10 bases lining up with TRBD2. The V segment lost 2 bases and the J segment 5 bases; nucleotides outside the gene matches: 5. This CDR3 contains 15 residues. The germline V gene encodes CDR1 WSHSY and CDR2 SAAADI. The CDR3 reads CASSERLAGLETQYF. The DNA for the CDR3 is TGCGCCAGCAGTGAGAGACTAGCGGGTCTTGAGACCCAGTACTTC.

This chain links TRBV2 with TRBJ1-2; 9 bases map to TRBD1. V lost 2 bases and J lost 4; bases outside the gene matches: 11. This CDR3 is built from 17 residues. Per germline, CDR1 SNHLY and CDR2 FYNNEI. The CDR3 protein is CASSENLRTGVSYGYTF. The DNA of the CDR3 is TGTGCCAGCAGTGAAAACCTCAGGACAGGGGTGAGCTATGGCTACACCTTC.

The genes are TRBV4-1 and TRBJ2-3; no firm D call. CDR3 size: 17 residues. The germline gives CDR1 MGHRA, CDR2 YSYEKL. Trimming cost V 3 bases and J 3 bases, with 19 bases left between them. CDR3 in amino acids: CASSHPMALGVTDTQYF. Here the CDR3 DNA reads TGCGCCAGCAGCCACCCCATGGCGTTGGGTGTAACAGATACGCAGTATTTT.

This clone was seen a single time. The chain carries TRBV27 and TRBJ2-1; D is undetermined. This CDR3 region has 17 residues. V dropped 5 bases and J dropped 3 bases, with 20 bases sitting between them. Germline V gene data show CDR1 as MNHEY and CDR2 as SMNVEV (reference sequence). The CDR3, as DNA: TGTGCCAGCAGTACCTGGCCTGATATTGGGCGCTACAATGAGCAGTTCTTC. Amino acids: CASSTWPDIGRYNEQFF.

For the CDR3, the DNA is TGTGCCAGCAGTACACAACTCCTGGGGCCCCAGCATTTT. Translating it yields CASSTQLLGPQHF. The gene calls are TRBV27 and TRBJ1-5; D is uncertain. The CDR3 runs to 13 residues. Trimming cost V 5 bases and J 9 bases, with 14 bases left between them. The germline CDR1 and CDR2 sequences are MNHEY and SMNVEV (reference sequence).

This clone was seen a single time. This chain links TRBV5-1 with TRBJ1-5, with D uncertain. The CDR3 loop spans 13 amino acids. V dropped 4 bases and J dropped 0 bases, with 5 bases sitting between them. Germline values: CDR1 SGHRS, CDR2 YFSETQ. The CDR3 sequence: CASSTASNQPQHF. CDR3 nucleotide sequence: TGCGCCAGCAGCACGGCTAGCAATCAGCCCCAGCATTTT.

The CDR3 sequence: CASHPSANDVDTQYF. The DNA for the CDR3 is TGTGCCTCTCACCCATCGGCGAACGATGTAGATACGCAGTATTTT. The chain couples TRBV27 to TRBJ2-3; the D is unclear. Trimming removed 11 bases at V and 5 bases at J, with 23 bases between. In germline, CDR1 is MNHEY, CDR2 SMNVEV (reference sequence). CDR3 length: 15 residues.

The chain recombines TRBV11-2 with TRBJ2-3, with D hard to call. The germline CDR1 and CDR2 sequences are SGHAT and FQNNGV. The germline V and J ends were trimmed by 2 bases and 1 base, with 4 bases remaining between them. This CDR3 region has 13 residues. The CDR3 DNA reads as TGTGCCAGCAGCTTAATTGGCACAGATACGCAGTATTTT. It yields the protein CASSLIGTDTQYF.

The chain couples TRBV27 to TRBJ2-7; 7 nucleotides match TRBD2. The CDR3 length is 15 residues. Trimming removed 6 bases from V and 5 bases from J; junction bases left unmatched: 13. Germline CDR1 and CDR2: MNHEY and SMNVEV (reference sequence). The CDR3 loop reads CASSPLISGRDEQYF. In DNA form, the CDR3 reads TGTGCCAGCAGCCCCCTGATTAGCGGGCGTGACGAGCAGTACTTC.

The rearrangement links TRBV5-1 to TRBJ1-5; tentatively, D is TRBD1 (6 bases). Germline V gene lookup returns CDR1 SGHRS and CDR2 YFSETQ. This CDR3 is 18 amino acids long. Trimming removed 7 bases at V and 2 bases at J, with 25 bases between. CDR3 nucleotide sequence: TGCGCCAGCTTCCGAAAGGGGGGCGAGCCGGGTCGCAATCAGCCCCAGCATTTT. Amino acids: CASFRKGGEPGRNQPQHF.

V and J are TRBV5-1 and TRBJ2-7, with 13 nucleotides matching TRBD2. The CDR3 has 17 amino acids. J gave up 3 bases and V 0 bases, and 6 bases lay outside the gene matches. The germline CDR1 and CDR2 sequences are SGHRS and YFSETQ. The CDR3 region has the DNA TGCGCCAGCAGCTTGGCGGGACTAGCGGGAATTGTCTACGAGCAGTACTTC. This encodes CASSLAGLAGIVYEQYF. The variable domain in full, with the rest retrieved from reference TRBV5-1 and TRBJ2-7, is KAGVTQTPRYLIKTRGQQVTLSCSPISGHRSVSWYQQTPGQGLQFLFEYFSETQRNKGNFPGRFSGRQFSNSRSEMNVSTLELGDSALYLCASSLAGLAGIVYEQYFGPGTRLTVT.

The chain couples TRBV4-1 to TRBJ1-2, with 12 nucleotides matching TRBD1. Germline values: CDR1 MGHRA, CDR2 YSYEKL. The length of the CDR3 is 16 residues. The ends lost 1 base at V and 7 bases at J; junction bases unmatched: 7. In DNA, the CDR3 is TGCGCCAGCAGCCAAGCCCCGGGGACAGGGGGCGGTGGCTACACCTTC. Its translation: CASSQAPGTGGGGYTF.

The rearrangement joins TRBV7-8 to TRBJ2-3; no clear D. Germline CDR1 and CDR2: SGHVS and FQNEAQ. V lost 5 bases and J 2 bases, leaving 17 bases between the germline ends. CDR3 length: 16 amino acids. CDR3 sequence: CASSEAGVTSTDTQYF. The CDR3 region has the DNA TGTGCCAGCAGCGAAGCCGGAGTCACTTCCACAGATACGCAGTATTTT.

The chain employs TRBV19 and TRBJ1-1, with a weak D call TRBD1 (5 bases). The CDR3 loop spans 15 amino acids. Germline loops: CDR1 LNHDA, CDR2 SQIVND (reference sequence). The V gene lost 3 bases and the J gene lost 0 bases, with 11 bases spanning the gap. The CDR3 sequence: CASSIGGGMNTEAFF. DNA of the CDR3: TGTGCCAGTAGTATTGGGGGTGGCATGAACACTGAAGCTTTCTTT.

The chain recombines TRBV4-2 with TRBJ2-5, with 9 bases aligning to TRBD1. The end of the DNA is better explained by TRBJ2-7, so the J call may be wrong. Germline-derived CDR1 and CDR2 are LGHNA and YNFKEQ. The CDR3 spans 14 residues. Written as DNA, the CDR3 is TGTGCCAGCAGACTGGACAGGGGAGGTAGCGAGCAGTACTTC. Protein: CASRLDRGGSEQYF.

The chain couples TRBV7-9 to TRBJ1-2, with D possibly being TRBD1 (6 bases). This CDR3 region has 15 residues. Per the germline V gene, CDR1 is SEHNR and CDR2 is FQNEAQ (reference sequence). Trimming took off 7 bases at V and 4 bases at J, with 19 bases between the two ends. As DNA, the CDR3 is TGTGCCAGCAACAACTTGACGGGGGGCATCTATGGCTACACCTTC. Translated, it gives CASNNLTGGIYGYTF.

The chain links TRBV27 to TRBJ2-7; 12 bases align to TRBD1. The CDR3 is made up of 15 amino acids. With V trimmed by 5 bases and J by 2 bases, 4 bases remained unmatched. Germline V gene data show CDR1 as MNHEY and CDR2 as SMNVEV (reference sequence). The CDR3 DNA sequence: TGTGCCAGCAGTCCCGGGACAGGGGGCCCCTACGAGCAGTACTTC. This sequence encodes CASSPGTGGPYEQYF.